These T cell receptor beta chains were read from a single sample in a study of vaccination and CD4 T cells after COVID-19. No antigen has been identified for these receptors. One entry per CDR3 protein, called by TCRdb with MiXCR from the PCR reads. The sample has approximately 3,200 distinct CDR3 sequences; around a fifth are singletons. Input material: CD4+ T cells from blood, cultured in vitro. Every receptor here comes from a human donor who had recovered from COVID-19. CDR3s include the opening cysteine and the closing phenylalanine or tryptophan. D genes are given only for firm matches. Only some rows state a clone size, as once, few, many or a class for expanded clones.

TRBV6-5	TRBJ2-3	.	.	TGTGCCAGCAGTTACAAGCTGGGGAATACGCAGTATTTT	CASSYKLGNTQYF
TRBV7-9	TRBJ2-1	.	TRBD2	TGTGCCAGCAGCTTGACTAGCGGGGGAGAGCAGTTCTTC	CASSLTSGGEQFF
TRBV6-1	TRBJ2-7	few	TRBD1	TGTGCCAGCAAAGGCGGGACAGGGGCCTACGAGCAGTACTTC	CASKGGTGAYEQYF
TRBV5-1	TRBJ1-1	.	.	TGCGCCAGCAGCTTGGGTTCTAGGGGCCCCATTGTAACTGAAGCTTTCTTT	CASSLGSRGPIVTEAFF
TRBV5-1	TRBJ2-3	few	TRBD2	TGCGCCAGCAGCCTCGGTTTCATAGCGGGGGGACGGAGCACAGATACGCAGTATTTT	CASSLGFIAGGRSTDTQYF
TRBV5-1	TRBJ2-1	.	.	TGCGCCAGCAGCTTGTTACTAATGTACAATGAGCAGTTCTTC	CASSLLLMYNEQFF
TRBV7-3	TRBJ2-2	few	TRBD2	TGTGCCAGCAGCCCCTCCCCTAGCGGCGGGGAGCTGTTTTTT	CASSPSPSGGELFF
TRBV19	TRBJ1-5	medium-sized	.	TGTGCCAGTAGTTTCCGTAATCAGCCCCAGCATTTT	CASSFRNQPQHF
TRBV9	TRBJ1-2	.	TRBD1	TGTGCCAGCAGCGTAGGGACAGGACAATATGGCTACACCTTC	CASSVGTGQYGYTF
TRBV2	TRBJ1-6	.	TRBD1	TGTGCCAGCAGCTCAACGGGACAGCTTAATTCACCCCTCCACTTT	CASSSTGQLNSPLHF
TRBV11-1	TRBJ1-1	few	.	TGTGCCAGCAGCTTACAGGGCGGCGCCACTGAAGCTTTCTTT	CASSLQGGATEAFF
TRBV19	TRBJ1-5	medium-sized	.	TGTGCCAGTACTACGGGGCCCCGGCAGCCCCAGCATTTT	CASTTGPRQPQHF
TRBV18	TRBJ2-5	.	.	TGTGCCAGCTCACCACCGTCCAGTCAAGAGACCCAGTACTTC	CASSPPSSQETQYF
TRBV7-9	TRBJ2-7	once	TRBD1	TGTGCCAGCAGCCCCCGGGACAGGGGTTACGAGCAGTACTTC	CASSPRDRGYEQYF
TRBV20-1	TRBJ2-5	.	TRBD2	TGCAGTGCTAGTAGGCGGGGGGGCCTTGGAGAGACCCAGTACTTC	CSASRRGGLGETQYF
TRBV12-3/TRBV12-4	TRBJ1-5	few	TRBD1	TGTGCCAGCAGTTCCTTACAGGGGAGAGTGGGTCAGCCCCAGCATTTT	CASSSLQGRVGQPQHF
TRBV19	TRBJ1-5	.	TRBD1	TGTGCCAGTAGTCAGACAGGGAATCAGCCCCAGCATTTT	CASSQTGNQPQHF
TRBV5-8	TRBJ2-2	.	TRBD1	TGTGCCAGCAGCTATGGGTTACAGGGGTATGCCGGGGAGCTGTTTTTT	CASSYGLQGYAGELFF
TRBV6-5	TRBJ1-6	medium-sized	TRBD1	TGTGCCAGCAGTTACGGAGGACAGGAGAGCTCCTATAATTCACCCCTCCACTTT	CASSYGGQESSYNSPLHF
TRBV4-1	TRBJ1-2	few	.	TGCGCCAGCAGCCAAGACGGAAACTATGGCTACACCTTC	CASSQDGNYGYTF
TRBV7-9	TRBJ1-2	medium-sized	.	TGTGCCAGCAGCCCACAACGGACAGAGGACTATGGCTACACCTTC	CASSPQRTEDYGYTF
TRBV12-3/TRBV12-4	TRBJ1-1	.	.	TGTGCCAGCAGTTTGGGGGGGCGGCAAACTGAAGCTTTCTTT	CASSLGGRQTEAFF
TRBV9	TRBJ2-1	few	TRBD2	TGTGCCAGCAGCGTAATTGCGGGGGGGACCTACAATGAGCAGTTCTTC	CASSVIAGGTYNEQFF